This T cell receptor (beta chain) was recovered during a study of OX40 agonist ivuxolimab in advanced cancers. Baseline was the first blood sampling point, followed by cycle 4 day 1 and cycle 7 day 1. Repertoires were generated with immunoSEQ multiplex PCR, while TCRdb's copy carries only in-frame clones and drops some. This sample yields some 68,000 clones, of which roughly 80% are seen a single time; almost 1.5% belongs to the top ten. Germline V gene lookup returns CDR1 SNHLY and CDR2 FYNNEI. J gave up 7 bases and V 6 bases, and 3 bases lay outside the gene matches. The CDR3 spans 12 residues. The sequences come from CD4+ or CD8+ T cells sorted from blood, collected in a trial of the OX40 agonist ivuxolimab. The J gene is TRBJ1-2, the V gene TRBV2; TRBD1 matches 9 bases. This receptor was taken from an adult with an advanced solid tumor such as melanoma, head and neck, liver or kidney cancer. CDR3 amino acids: CASRTGGGGYTF. DNA of the CDR3: TGTGCCAGCAGGACAGGGGGTGGTGGCTACACCTTC. Filled out from reference TRBV2 and TRBJ1-2, the complete variable domain reads EPEVTQTPSHQVTQMGQEVILRCVPISNHLYFYWYRQILGQKVEFLVSFYNNEISEKSEIFDDQFSVERPDGSNFTLKIRSTKLEDSAMYFCASRTGGGGYTFGSGTRLTVV.